A selection of T cell receptor beta chains follows, all from one sample in a study of beta chain features in type 1 diabetes. Libraries were prepared by immunoSEQ multiplex PCR; TCRdb keeps only in-frame clonotypes and omits some of them. The sample carries about 140,000 clones, about 13% recorded once. The sample was central memory CD4+ T cells from blood. These receptors originate from a young man with type 1 diabetes. CDR3s include the opening cysteine and the closing phenylalanine or tryptophan. The D gene is left open where the match is weak. Only some rows state a clone size, as once, few, many or a class for expanded clones.

v_call	d_call	j_call	clone_size	cdr3_aa	cdr3_nt
TRBV6-6	NA	TRBJ2-2	NA	CASSIRTDWNTGELFF	TGTGCCAGCAGTATTCGGACAGACTGGAACACCGGGGAGCTGTTTTTT
TRBV7-9	NA	TRBJ1-1	NA	CASSLAGGPMNTEAFF	TGTGCCAGCAGCTTAGCAGGAGGCCCTATGAACACTGAAGCTTTCTTT
TRBV5-1	NA	TRBJ2-5	NA	CASSDLMTAKETQYF	TGCGCCAGCAGTGACCTGATGACAGCTAAAGAGACCCAGTACTTC
TRBV10-3	NA	TRBJ1-2	NA	CAISGGPVGGYTF	TGTGCCATCAGTGGCGGTCCTGTCGGCGGCTACACCTTC
TRBV14	NA	TRBJ1-6	NA	CASSQGLRGWNNSPLHF	TGTGCCAGCAGCCAAGGCCTCCGGGGATGGAATAATTCACCCCTCCACTTT
TRBV4-1	TRBD1	TRBJ1-2	NA	CASSHPEGNRGSYGYTF	TGCGCCAGCAGCCATCCCGAGGGCAACAGGGGCAGCTATGGCTACACCTTC
TRBV6-1	NA	TRBJ2-5	few	CASRESGGPTQYF	TGTGCCAGCAGAGAATCCGGGGGCCCAACCCAGTACTTC
TRBV5-1	NA	TRBJ2-6	NA	CASSFWTSGANVLTF	TGCGCCAGCAGCTTTTGGACCTCTGGGGCCAACGTCCTGACTTTC
TRBV11-3	TRBD2	TRBJ2-1	few	CASSRGGGLEYNEQFF	TGTGCCAGCAGCCGGGGCGGGGGACTGGAATACAATGAGCAGTTCTTC
TRBV5-1	NA	TRBJ2-3	few	CASSLEGKDTQYF	TGCGCCAGCAGCTTGGAGGGGAAGGATACGCAGTATTTT
TRBV6-6	TRBD1	TRBJ2-2	NA	CASSSSGTGLPGELFF	TGTGCCAGCAGTTCCAGCGGGACAGGGTTACCCGGGGAGCTGTTTTTT
TRBV10-3	TRBD1	TRBJ1-6	few	CAIRDGTVNSPLHF	TGTGCCATCAGGGACGGGACAGTTAATTCACCCCTCCACTTT
TRBV29-1	NA	TRBJ2-1	many	CSVAGTPSPGGEQFF	TGCAGCGTTGCTGGCACCCCTTCCCCCGGGGGTGAGCAGTTCTTC
TRBV9	TRBD1	TRBJ2-3	NA	CASSSRQGLTDTQYF	TGTGCCAGCAGCTCACGACAGGGGCTGACAGATACGCAGTATTTT
TRBV5-1	NA	TRBJ2-1	NA	CASSSAAVNDNEQFF	TGCGCCAGCAGCTCCGCGGCAGTGAACGACAATGAGCAGTTCTTC
TRBV7-8	TRBD2	TRBJ2-1	NA	CASSLPAGGPREFF	TGTGCCAGCAGCTTACCAGCGGGGGGGCCCCGGGAGTTCTTC
TRBV18	NA	TRBJ2-3	many	CASSPGGVGTDTQYF	TGTGCCAGCTCACCCGGAGGGGTGGGCACAGATACGCAGTATTTT